This TCR beta chain was profiled in a study of blood T cell repertoires in COVID-19. V lost 0 bases, J lost 4 bases, and 9 bases lay in between. Germline values: CDR1 SGHVS, CDR2 FQNEAQ. The CDR3 covers 14 residues. Produced via immunoSEQ multiplex PCR; TCRdb's table is partial and in-frame only. The table has roughly 500,000 clones, more than 85% seen once. In assigning cohorts, the study relied on participant-reported clinical history. The receptor was derived from a woman aged 55-69 years who had recovered from COVID-19. The specimen was PBMCs or T cells enriched from blood (not recorded which). The V gene is TRBV7-8, the J gene TRBJ1-1; D remains ambiguous. In nucleotides, the CDR3 is TGTGCCAGCAGCTTAGCGGGCCGATTCACTGAAGCTTTCTTT. Protein: CASSLAGRFTEAFF.